This TCR beta chain was sequenced during a study of cytomegalovirus exposure and HLA in healthy donors. About the research overall: According to later analysis, the same platform produced the 90 to 150 validation and about 630 first-cohort repertoires. Study-wide results and limits: Rarity characterized most TCR sequences, yet some public TCRs appeared in many donors. Subsequent analysis found a tendency for first-cohort TCR clusters to co-occur within the 110 or so validation repertoires. A few of the chains that were CMV-associated were confirmed in vitro to be specific for CMV antigens.

About this clone itself: Antigen specificity is unknown.

CDR1 is SGHAT and CDR2 is FQNNGV in the germline V gene. Trimming removed 5 bases from V and 1 base from J; junction bases left unmatched: 1. There are 13 residues in the CDR3. The method was immunoSEQ multiplex PCR; TCRdb's version includes in-frame clones alone and lacks a portion of them. The sample includes hundreds of thousands of clones, roughly 80% of them seen just once. This clonotype was obtained from a woman in her late teens or twenties in good health and CMV-seronegative. This sequence joins TRBV11-2 and TRBJ1-1; 7 bases align to TRBD1. Sequencing was carried out using PBMCs. The CDR3 DNA reads TGTGCCAGCAGCCGGGACAGGAACACTGAAGCTTTCTTT. Translated, it gives CASSRDRNTEAFF.